The T cell receptor (beta chain) under discussion was sequenced for a study of beta chain features in type 1 diabetes. The isolated RNA, all of it, was reverse transcribed, so expressed TCRB transcripts were what got sequenced. TCRdb keeps only in-frame clones here, not all; method: immunoSEQ multiplex PCR. The sample holds roughly 300,000 clones, approximately 14% seen once. This clone was found a few times. Its antigen is currently unknown. Study-wide results and limits: The naive, central memory and Treg TCRB repertoires looked more alike in patients than they did in healthy donors.

Germline V lookup: CDR1 SEHNR, CDR2 FQNEAQ (reference sequence). The CDR3 contains 13 residues. V was pared by 1 base and J by 8 bases, with 6 bases between. This TCR was sampled from a man aged 25 to 40 in good health. J is TRBJ1-6 and V is TRBV7-9; D is uncertain. Material for sequencing was central memory CD4+ T cells from blood. The CDR3 here is CASSLGEYSPLHF. CDR3 DNA: TGTGCCAGCAGCTTAGGGGAATATTCACCCCTCCACTTT.